This section outlines one T cell receptor (beta chain) sequence together with its context. Libraries were prepared by immunoSEQ multiplex PCR; TCRdb keeps only in-frame clonotypes and omits some of them. The sample includes roughly 130,000 clones, 75% to 95% of them seen just once. The sample is drawn from a study of control samples from healthy donors and cancer patients. This clonotype was obtained from a man younger than 30 in good health. Sequenced sample: blood.

The CDR3 coding sequence is TGCGCCAGCAGTCAAACCTCAGGGGGCGCAGCCAAAAACATTCAGTACTTC. The encoded protein is CASSQTSGGAAKNIQYF. V gene TRBV23-1 combines with J gene TRBJ2-4, with 8 bases fitting TRBD1. TRBV23-1 is marked as an open reading frame, function uncertain. The CDR3 sequence is 17 residues long. V was clipped by 2 bases and J by 0 bases; unmatched bases: 6.